This T cell receptor beta chain derives from a study of shared clonotypes between healthy human individuals (dated by TCRdb to the early 2020s). At the level of the whole study: The cohort comprised a couple of women and three men aged 18 to 49 years. For each donor, CD4 naive and CD4 memory were each run on three plates, CD8 naive on two plates, and CD8 memory on one plate. Blood TCR repertoires of a handful of healthy adults were deeply sequenced to estimate repertoire size and the extent of clonotype sharing between individuals. To increase sequencing depth and limit assay-specific biases, different laboratories used diverse techniques to prepare libraries and sequence TCR repertoires. Between about 0.94 and 8.9 billion PBMCs per donor were obtained by leukapheresis.

Overall results and qualifications from the work: About 5% of naive CD4, roughly 3.6% of naive CD8, approximately 2% of memory CD4, and 0.4% of memory CD8 clonotypes were shared across a few donors. Even with the large sequencing depth, rarefaction of the sorted-subset datasets indicated that sequencing was incomplete. Sampling was restricted to blood, and TCR repertoires in tissue are likely to differ from TCR repertoires in blood. Clonotypes shared by all four sorted-subset donors showed higher generation probabilities than non-shared clonotypes. Pairwise subsampling led to the expectation that sequencing depth would affect the degree of clonotype sharing among donors. Larger estimated clonotype richness was generally found for naive subsets than for memory subsets. Because the study included a small number of donors, the genetic and exposure-history diversity represented was limited.

Inclusive of the bounding cysteine and phenylalanine, the CDR3 is 16 residues long. Of all the DNA, just the CDR3 is kept, 48 bases in frame from base 1. From the germline V gene (reference sequence), CDR1 is MNHNY and CDR2 is SVGAGI. Deletion took 5 bases off V and 5 bases off J, with a span of 19 bases between the germline ends. Only a few counts were recorded for this clone. Its antigen target is currently unknown. No qualities accompany the bases; no much larger clone lies one base away. TCR CDR3 regions were amplified from genomic DNA by multiplex PCR using the deep immunoSEQ assay. Genomic DNA extracted from each cell subset was distributed evenly over all wells of several immunoSEQ 96-well plates, and each plate served as one replicate. For sorted subsets, around 200 ng genomic DNA, equal to 25,000 to 35,000 T cell genomes, was loaded into each replicate PCR. Purified libraries were measured with a Qubit 3.0 fluorometer, size-checked on a Bioanalyzer 2100, and measured again with the KAPA Library Quantification kit. A separate single-read 150-cycle Illumina NextSeq 550 flow cell was used to sequence each immunoSEQ 96-well plate. The authors' analysis ran thus. Because the immunoSEQ output included only junctional sequences and no quality scores, the filtering could not be the same as the filtering used for full-length reads. To assign V/J genes and CDR3, sequences were annotated using PyIR, a Python wrapper for IgBLAST v1.9, with IMGT germline references. Reads with weak V/J assignments (E-value above 1e-6), missing CDR3, stop codons, out-of-frame junctions, or ambiguous translated residues were removed. A V3J clonotype was defined by an identical inferred V gene, J gene, and CDR3 amino acid sequence. Percentage overlap between repertoires was calculated by dividing the number of shared unique clonotypes by the size of the smaller repertoire. Richness of each repertoire was evaluated using RTK rarefaction, the Chao1 estimator, and Recon v2.1 estimates of unobserved clonotypes. OLGA was used to compute generation probabilities for all TCRbeta clonotypes that the gDNA method yielded from a few donors. The clones in this table, taken by TCRdb from immuneACCESS, are in-frame only. Not every clone is retained; where verified, under half of the shortfall comes from an unresolved V gene, and the cause of the rest is unknown. V, J and clone size were drawn from that table, and D and trimming were deduced from the DNA. The sample data list about 2.1 million clones, and about 93% of these were observed just once. The ten biggest clones cover 1.5% to 2% of the sample.

CD8 naive samples were CD45RO-negative cells positively selected for CCR7, giving a CD45RA+CCR7+ population that excluded TemRA cells. The donors were healthy, HIV-negative adults with no recently reported acute infections or vaccinations. Every donor was a Caucasian adult living in Nashville, Tennessee, USA. After blood collection by leukapheresis, PBMCs were isolated using Ficoll-Histopaque density gradient centrifugation and then cryopreserved in the vapor phase of liquid nitrogen. Purity and quantity of every magnetically sorted T cell population were checked by analytical flow cytometry. From each sorted fraction, genomic DNA was isolated and quantified by UV absorbance on a Nanodrop 2000c.

This clonotype originated in a man aged 18 to 35 in good health. Some clones in this sample may be carry-over from other donors' samples. Input material: naive CD8+ T cells from PBMCs. The cell subset or site label on this specimen signifies: CD45RA+CCR7+. Here the chain combines TRBV6-6 and TRBJ1-5; 5 matching bases give a weak D call of TRBD1. The CDR3 protein is CASSRPTGEGHQPQHF. The DNA sequence reads TGTGCCAGCAGTCGACCTACAGGTGAGGGCCATCAGCCCCAGCATTTT.